This T cell receptor (beta chain) is drawn from a study of shared clonotypes between healthy human individuals. Regarding the study as a whole: Investigators collected only blood, and repertoires in tissues likely differ.

Of note for this clone: What it recognizes is unknown. This sample includes further DNA sequences coding for the same CDR3.

Method: immunoSEQ multiplex PCR; TCRdb's copy keeps in-frame clones and lacks some. The sample lists approximately 350,000 clones, 95% to 97% occurring once. Donation came from healthy HIV-negative adults that had no recent acute infections or vaccinations. This CDR3 comprises 16 residues. The V gene's germline CDR1 is SGHTA and CDR2 FQGTGA. V was clipped by 2 bases and J by 0 bases; unmatched bases: 4. The chain employs TRBV7-3 and TRBJ2-1; 7 nucleotides match TRBD2. This TCR came from a man younger than 45 in good health. The source material was memory CD8+ T cells sorted from blood. Indicated subset: CD45RO+ cells pooled with CCR7-negative TemRA cells. The CDR3: CASSLRGGSSYNEQFF. In nucleotides, the CDR3 is TGTGCCAGCAGCTTACGCGGCGGGAGCTCCTACAATGAGCAGTTCTTC.